Each of the 18 T cell receptor beta chains below was sequenced from the same sample in a study of blood T cell repertoires in COVID-19. Method: immunoSEQ multiplex PCR; TCRdb's copy keeps in-frame clones and lacks some. The sample lists roughly 87,000 clones, about 78% occurring once. Source material: peripheral blood. These TCRs come from a woman of 80 years or more with acute or convalescent COVID-19.

The rearrangement links TRBV18 to TRBJ1-2; possible D gene TRBD1, 6 bases. The CDR3 extends over 13 amino acids. V shed 4 bases and J shed 8 bases, with 14 bases lying between them. The germline V gene encodes CDR1 KGHSH and CDR2 LQKENI. For the CDR3, the DNA is TGTGCCAGCTCACAGAACAGGGCTGGGGGCTACACCTTC. Amino acid sequence: CASSQNRAGGYTF.

The gene calls are TRBV27 and TRBJ2-2, with 7 bases matching TRBD1. From germline, CDR1 is MNHEY and CDR2 SMNVEV (reference sequence). V gave up 6 bases and J gave up 5 bases; unmatched junction bases: 12. This CDR3 comprises 16 residues. The CDR3 here is CASRPLDRVSTGELFF. CDR3 DNA sequence: TGTGCCAGCAGGCCGCTAGACAGGGTGTCTACCGGGGAGCTGTTTTTT.

J is TRBJ2-1 and V is TRBV9; 11 nucleotides match TRBD1. CDR1 and CDR2 (germline): SGDLS, YYNGEE. This CDR3 has 14 amino acids. V trimming: 4 bases; J trimming: 6 bases; junction bases outside the gene matches: 3. CDR3 protein: CASSPGQGVNEQFF. DNA for the CDR3: TGTGCCAGCAGCCCGGGACAGGGGGTCAATGAGCAGTTCTTC.

In its sample, this clone was seen once. The V call is TRBV6-5, the J call TRBJ1-2, with 7 bases identical to TRBD1. Germline CDR1 reads MNHEY; CDR2 reads SVGAGI. The V segment lost 6 bases and the J segment 2 bases; nucleotides outside the gene matches: 9. This CDR3 is 15 amino acids long. For the CDR3, the DNA is TGTGCCAGCAGGGGGGTCCCGACAGGGAACTATGGCTACACCTTC. This codes for CASRGVPTGNYGYTF.

This clone occurred a few times. The chain joins TRBV5-1 to TRBJ1-1; possibly TRBD1 for D (5 bases). V was cut by 0 bases and J by 9 bases, with 12 bases left in between. The CDR3 extends over 13 amino acids. CDR1 SGHRS and CDR2 YFSETQ come from the germline V gene. In DNA, the CDR3 is TGCGCCAGCAGCTTGGTCAGGGAAAGCCAAGCTTTCTTT. Residues: CASSLVRESQAFF.

This chain joins TRBV4-1 and TRBJ1-5; D may be TRBD1 (5 bases). Germline lookup yields CDR1 MGHRA and CDR2 YSYEKL. The V gene lost 2 bases and the J gene lost 1 base, with 15 bases spanning the gap. CDR3 length: 17 residues. The chain's CDR3 is CASSQWGGEWSNQPQHF. Here the CDR3 DNA reads TGCGCCAGCAGCCAATGGGGAGGGGAATGGAGCAATCAGCCCCAGCATTTT.

The chain has TRBV7-3 and TRBJ1-1, with a weak D call TRBD1 (5 bases). The CDR3 sequence is 13 residues long. Between the trimmed V and J ends, which lost 3 bases and 1 base, there was a span of 6 bases. Germline V gives CDR1 SGHTA, CDR2 FQGTGA. The CDR3 region has the DNA TGTGCCAGCAGCTTTCAGGGGAACACTGAAGCTTTCTTT. Protein sequence: CASSFQGNTEAFF.

The chain couples TRBV7-2 to TRBJ1-5, with D hard to call. The CDR3 loop spans 16 amino acids. V lost 5 bases, J lost 4 bases, and 18 bases lay in between. The germline gives CDR1 SGHTA, CDR2 FQGNSA. CDR3 amino acids: CASSPFRGRLNQPQHF. For the CDR3, the DNA is TGTGCCAGCAGCCCCTTTCGGGGTCGCCTTAATCAGCCCCAGCATTTT.

The chain joins TRBV5-5 to TRBJ1-1; 10 nucleotides line up with TRBD1. The CDR3 totals 14 residues. In germline, CDR1 is SGHKS, CDR2 YYEKEE (reference sequence). Losses at the gene ends were 2 bases for V and 5 bases for J; bases not matched to a gene: 3. The DNA of the CDR3 is TGTGCCAGCAGCTTCGACAGGGGGCCAACTGAAGCTTTCTTT. Amino acid sequence: CASSFDRGPTEAFF.

A single count supports this clone. The chain has TRBV30 and TRBJ1-2; the D is unclear. The CDR3 runs to 12 residues. The V gene's germline CDR1 is GTSNPN and CDR2 SVGIG (reference sequence). Trimming left V 3 bases short and J 6 bases short, with 11 bases between. The CDR3 DNA reads as TGTGCCTGGAGACTCTACGGGGATGGCTACACCTTC. Translating gives CAWRLYGDGYTF.

This clone was seen only a few times. The rearrangement joins TRBV11-1 to TRBJ1-2; D is possibly TRBD1 (6 bases). Trimming took off 1 base at V and 4 bases at J, with 13 bases between the two ends. This CDR3 contains 15 residues. The V gene's germline CDR1 is SGHAT and CDR2 FQDESV (reference sequence). CDR3 sequence reads: CASSLGGQRGYGYTF. DNA for the CDR3: TGTGCCAGCAGCTTAGGTGGACAGAGGGGCTATGGCTACACCTTC.

The chain carries TRBV14 and TRBJ1-1, with D possibly TRBD1 on 5 matching bases. V gave up 4 bases and J gave up 0 bases, with 6 bases separating them. The CDR3 loop spans 13 amino acids. Per germline, CDR1 SGHDN and CDR2 FVKESK. CDR3 in amino acids: CASSRGLNTEAFF. The CDR3 coding sequence is TGTGCCAGCAGCCGGGGCCTGAACACTGAAGCTTTCTTT.

The rearrangement joins TRBV5-5 to TRBJ1-2; a possible D gene is TRBD1 (6 bases). The V gene's germline CDR1 is SGHKS and CDR2 YYEKEE (reference sequence). V lost 4 bases, J lost 3 bases, and 10 bases lay in between. The CDR3 length is 13 residues. The CDR3 DNA follows: TGTGCCAGCAGCCCAGGGGCTGACTATGGCTACACCTTC. It is translated as CASSPGADYGYTF.

J is TRBJ1-5 and V is TRBV19; TRBD1 might be the D (6 bases). The germline V and J ends were trimmed by 6 bases and 5 bases, with 17 bases remaining between them. The CDR3 is 15 amino acids. CDR1 is LNHDA, CDR2 SQIVND, per germline (reference sequence). CDR3 sequence (DNA): TGTGCCAGTAGCCGGCAGACAGGATCCCATCAGCCCCAGCATTTT. Its translation is CASSRQTGSHQPQHF.

The chain is built from TRBV2 and TRBJ2-1, with D possibly being TRBD1 (5 bases). Germline-derived CDR1 and CDR2 are SNHLY and FYNNEI. CDR3 length: 15 residues. Trimming took 8 bases from V and 0 from J, leaving 14 bases between them. CDR3 in DNA: TGTGCCAGCCAGGGCGGCTTGAGCTCCTACAATGAGCAGTTCTTC. Protein product: CASQGGLSSYNEQFF.

The chain has TRBV20-1 and TRBJ1-2, with D tentatively TRBD1 (5 bases). Germline lookup yields CDR1 DFQATT and CDR2 SNEGSKA (reference sequence). Deletions cut 3 bases from V and 5 bases from J, with 16 bases between. The CDR3 length is 14 residues. The CDR3 region is CSASHGFGGYGYTF. In nucleotides, the CDR3 is TGCAGTGCTAGTCACGGATTCGGGGGGTATGGCTACACCTTC.

This chain's CDR3 is CASTGTSGTYEQYF. CDR3 DNA: TGTGCCAGCACCGGGACTAGCGGTACCTACGAGCAGTACTTC. The genes are TRBV2 and TRBJ2-7; 11 bases match TRBD2. Germline V gives CDR1 SNHLY, CDR2 FYNNEI. V was pared by 7 bases and J by 2 bases, with 4 bases of the junction left unmatched. CDR3 length: 14 amino acids.

This clone was seen more than once but under ten times. V usage is TRBV30 and J usage is TRBJ1-2; TRBD1 matches 7 bases. The V gene end was trimmed by 3 bases and the J gene end by 8 bases; junction bases not matched to a gene: 3. From germline, CDR1 is GTSNPN and CDR2 SVGIG (reference sequence). The CDR3 extends over 11 amino acids. In nucleotides, the CDR3 is TGTGCCTGGAGAGACAGGGTCGGCTACACCTTC. As protein: CAWRDRVGYTF.